The 6 T cell receptor beta chains presented below share a single source sample, sequenced in a study of blood T cell repertoires in COVID-19. The protocol was immunoSEQ multiplex PCR, while the TCRdb copy is restricted to in-frame clones and leaves out a portion. The table has 110,000 to 150,000 clones, under 90% seen once; the top ten hold approximately 5.8%. The material sequenced was peripheral blood. The receptors derive from a human donor in a cohort sampled during active COVID-19.

The CDR3 spells CASSIGTGFRLYEQYF. The CDR3 region has the DNA TGTGCCAGTAGTATTGGGACAGGGTTTCGCCTCTACGAGCAGTACTTC. V and J are TRBV19 and TRBJ2-7; the match to TRBD1 covers 9 bases. The CDR3 loop spans 16 amino acids. V lost 3 bases to trimming and J lost 3 bases; unmatched junction nucleotides: 9. Germline V gives CDR1 LNHDA, CDR2 SQIVND (reference sequence). The full variable domain, with the rest looked up from reference TRBV19 and TRBJ2-7, is DGGITQSPKYLFRKEGQNVTLSCEQNLNHDAMYWYRQDPGQGLRLIYYSQIVNDFQKGDIAEGYSVSREKKESFPLTVTSAQKNPTAFYLCASSIGTGFRLYEQYFGPGTRLTVT.

This chain connects TRBV7-2 to TRBJ2-7, with a possible D match to TRBD2 (5 bases). CDR3 size: 14 residues. V lost 2 bases and J lost 3, with 11 bases in between. Germline V gene lookup returns CDR1 SGHTA and CDR2 FQGNSA. CDR3 sequence reads: CASSLNYGVYEQYF. For the CDR3, the DNA is TGTGCCAGCAGCTTAAATTACGGGGTCTACGAGCAGTACTTC.

The DNA of the CDR3 is TGTGCCAGCAGCTACCCGGGGGGGAACACTGAAGCTTTCTTT. Residues: CASSYPGGNTEAFF. The J gene is TRBJ1-1, the V gene TRBV11-2; D perhaps matches TRBD1 (5 bases). The germline V gene encodes CDR1 SGHAT and CDR2 FQNNGV. This CDR3 spans 14 amino acids. V dropped 4 bases and J dropped 1 base, with 10 bases sitting between them.

The CDR3 DNA follows: TGTGCCAGCAGCCCCTACAACTATGGCTACACCTTC. Translating gives CASSPYNYGYTF. The gene calls are TRBV5-6 and TRBJ1-2; D remains ambiguous. Trimming took off 4 bases at V and 2 bases at J, with 6 bases between the two ends. Germline V CDR1 and CDR2: SGHDT, YYEEEE. This CDR3 region has 12 residues.

This chain's CDR3 is CASSPGASPYGYTF. Written as DNA, the CDR3 is TGTGCCAGCAGCCCAGGGGCCTCTCCCTATGGCTACACCTTC. This rearrangement joins TRBV5-4 to TRBJ1-2; D possibly corresponds to TRBD1 (6 bases). Germline values: CDR1 SGHNT, CDR2 YYREEE (reference sequence). The CDR3 is 14 amino acids. Trimming pared 4 bases from V and 4 bases from J, leaving 14 bases between.

This chain links TRBV5-4 with TRBJ1-6; a possible D gene is TRBD1 (6 bases). V was pared by 3 bases and J by 8 bases, with 15 bases between. The CDR3 is made up of 15 amino acids. Germline assignment: CDR1 SGHNT and CDR2 YYREEE (reference sequence). The CDR3 loop is CASSSGGTTDSPLHF. In nucleotides, the CDR3 is TGTGCCAGCAGCTCGGGGGGGACAACGGATTCACCCCTCCACTTT.